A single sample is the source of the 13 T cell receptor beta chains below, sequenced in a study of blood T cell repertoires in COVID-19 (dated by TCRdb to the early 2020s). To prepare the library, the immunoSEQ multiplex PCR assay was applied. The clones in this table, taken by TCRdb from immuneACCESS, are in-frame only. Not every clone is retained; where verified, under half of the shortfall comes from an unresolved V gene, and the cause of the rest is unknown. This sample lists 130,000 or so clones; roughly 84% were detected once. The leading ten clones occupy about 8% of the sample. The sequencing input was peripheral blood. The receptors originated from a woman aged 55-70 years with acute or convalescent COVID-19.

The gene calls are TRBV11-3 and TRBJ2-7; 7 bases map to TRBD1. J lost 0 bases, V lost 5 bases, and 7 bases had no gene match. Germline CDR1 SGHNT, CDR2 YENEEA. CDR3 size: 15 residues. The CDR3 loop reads CASSPRQGTSYEQYF. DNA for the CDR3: TGTGCCAGCAGCCCAAGACAGGGAACCTCCTACGAGCAGTACTTC.

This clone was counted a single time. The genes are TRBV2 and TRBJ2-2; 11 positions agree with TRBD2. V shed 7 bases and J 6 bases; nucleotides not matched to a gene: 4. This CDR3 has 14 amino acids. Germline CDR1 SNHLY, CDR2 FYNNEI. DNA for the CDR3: TGTGCCAGCATAGCGGGGGGGATCCCCGGGGAGCTGTTTTTT. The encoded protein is CASIAGGIPGELFF.

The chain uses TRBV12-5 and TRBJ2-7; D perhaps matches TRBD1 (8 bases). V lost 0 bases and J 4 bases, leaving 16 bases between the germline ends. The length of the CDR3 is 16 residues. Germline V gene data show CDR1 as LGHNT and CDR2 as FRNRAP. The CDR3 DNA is TGTGCTAGTGGTTTGGTGGTCAACAGGGGGGGTTACGAGCAGTACTTC. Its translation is CASGLVVNRGGYEQYF. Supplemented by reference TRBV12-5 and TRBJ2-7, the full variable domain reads DARVTQTPRHKVTEMGQEVTMRCQPILGHNTVFWYRQTMMQGLELLAYFRNRAPLDDSGMPKDRFSAEMPDATLATLKIQPSEPRDSAVYFCASGLVVNRGGYEQYFGPGTRLTVT.

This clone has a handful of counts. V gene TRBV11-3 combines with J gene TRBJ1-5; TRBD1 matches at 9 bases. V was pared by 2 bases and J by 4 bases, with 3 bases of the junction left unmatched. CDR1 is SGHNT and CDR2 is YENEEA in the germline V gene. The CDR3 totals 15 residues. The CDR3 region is CASSLTGGRNQPQHF. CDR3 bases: TGTGCCAGCAGCTTAACAGGGGGCCGTAATCAGCCCCAGCATTTT.

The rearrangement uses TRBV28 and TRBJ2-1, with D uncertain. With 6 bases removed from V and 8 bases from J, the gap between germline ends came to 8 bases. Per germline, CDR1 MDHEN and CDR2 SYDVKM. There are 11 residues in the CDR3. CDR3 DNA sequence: TGTGCCAGCAGACTCTTCCATGAGCAGTTCTTC. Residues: CASRLFHEQFF.

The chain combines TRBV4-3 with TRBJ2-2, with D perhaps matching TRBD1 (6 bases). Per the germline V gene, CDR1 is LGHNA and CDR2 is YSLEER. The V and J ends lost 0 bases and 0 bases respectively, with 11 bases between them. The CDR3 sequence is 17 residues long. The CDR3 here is CASSQDQGLANTGELFF. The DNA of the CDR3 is TGCGCCAGCAGCCAAGATCAGGGGTTGGCGAACACCGGGGAGCTGTTTTTT.

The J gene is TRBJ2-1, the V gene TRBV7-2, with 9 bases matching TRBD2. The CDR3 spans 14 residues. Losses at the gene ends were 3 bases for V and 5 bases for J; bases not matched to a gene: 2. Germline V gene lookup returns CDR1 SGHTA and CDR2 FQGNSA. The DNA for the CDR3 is TGTGCCAGCAGCTTCCAGCGGGGGGACAATGAGCAGTTCTTC. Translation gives CASSFQRGDNEQFF. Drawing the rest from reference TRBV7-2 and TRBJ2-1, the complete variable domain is GAGVSQSPSNKVTEKGKDVELRCDPISGHTALYWYRQSLGQGLEFLIYFQGNSAPDKSGLPSDRFSAERTGGSVSTLTIQRTQQEDSAVYLCASSFQRGDNEQFFGPGTRLTVL.

Written as DNA, the CDR3 is TGTGCCAGCAGCTTTCGGGTCACCGGGGAGCTGTTTTTT. It translates to CASSFRVTGELFF. The chain has TRBV11-2 and TRBJ2-2; D not resolved. CDR1 SGHAT and CDR2 FQNNGV come from the germline V gene. Trimming cost V 3 bases and J 4 bases, with 6 bases left between them. The CDR3 is made up of 13 amino acids.

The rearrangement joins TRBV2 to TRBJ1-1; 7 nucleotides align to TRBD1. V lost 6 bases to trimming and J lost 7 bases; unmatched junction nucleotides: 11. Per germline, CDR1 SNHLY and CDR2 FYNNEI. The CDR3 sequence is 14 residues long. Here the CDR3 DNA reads TGTGCCAGCAGCTTCTGGGGACAGAGTATTGAAGCTTTCTTT. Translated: CASSFWGQSIEAFF.

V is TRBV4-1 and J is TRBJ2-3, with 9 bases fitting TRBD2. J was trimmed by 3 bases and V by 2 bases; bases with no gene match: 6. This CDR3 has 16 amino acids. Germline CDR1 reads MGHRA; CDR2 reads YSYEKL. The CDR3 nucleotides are TGCGCCAGCAGCCAAAGTGGCCTAGCGGGGACAGATACGCAGTATTTT. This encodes CASSQSGLAGTDTQYF.

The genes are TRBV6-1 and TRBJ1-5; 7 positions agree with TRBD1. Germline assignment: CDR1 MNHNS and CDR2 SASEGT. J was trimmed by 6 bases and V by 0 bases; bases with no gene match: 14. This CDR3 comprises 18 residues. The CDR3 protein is CASSEAGAKRTGFQPQHF. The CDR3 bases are TGTGCCAGCAGTGAAGCGGGGGCCAAACGGACAGGTTTTCAGCCCCAGCATTTT.

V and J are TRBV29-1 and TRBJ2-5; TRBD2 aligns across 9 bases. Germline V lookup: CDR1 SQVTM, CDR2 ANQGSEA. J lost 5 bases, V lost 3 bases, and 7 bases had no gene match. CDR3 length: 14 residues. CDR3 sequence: CSVDPGGGAETQYF. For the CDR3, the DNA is TGCAGCGTTGACCCTGGCGGGGGGGCGGAGACCCAGTACTTC.

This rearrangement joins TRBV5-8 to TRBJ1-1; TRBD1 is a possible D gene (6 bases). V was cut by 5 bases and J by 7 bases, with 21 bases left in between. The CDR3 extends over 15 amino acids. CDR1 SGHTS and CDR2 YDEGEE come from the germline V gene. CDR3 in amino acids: CASSRALPRQDEAFF. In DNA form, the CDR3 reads TGTGCCAGCAGTCGCGCACTCCCCCGACAGGATGAAGCTTTCTTT.